This is a list of T cell receptor beta chains from one sample in a study of beta chain features in type 1 diabetes. Some clones are missing from TCRdb's copy, which holds only in-frame ones; the method was immunoSEQ multiplex PCR. The sample includes 400,000 or so clones, roughly 13% of them seen just once. The source material was naive CD4+ T cells from blood. These receptors all come from a woman between 18 and 29 years old with type 1 diabetes. Each CDR3 is given with its conserved first and last residue. D genes are given only for firm matches. A clone size is listed for some rows: how often the clone was seen (once, few, many), or a class if it is expanded.

j_gene: TRBJ2-5; abundance: few; v_gene: TRBV7-2; d_gene: TRBD1; CDR3aa: CASSPGGTGGQTQYF; CDR3nt: TGTGCCAGCAGCCCGGGCGGGACAGGGGGGCAGACCCAGTACTTC
j_gene: TRBJ2-1; abundance: -; v_gene: TRBV9; d_gene: -; CDR3aa: CASSALQGSYNEQFF; CDR3nt: TGTGCCAGCAGCGCGCTACAGGGTTCCTACAATGAGCAGTTCTTC
j_gene: TRBJ2-3; abundance: few; v_gene: TRBV10-3; d_gene: -; CDR3aa: CAISERPTPPQYF; CDR3nt: TGTGCCATCAGTGAGAGACCGACTCCCCCGCAGTATTTT
j_gene: TRBJ2-1; abundance: -; v_gene: TRBV6-4; d_gene: -; CDR3aa: CASSPRAGDEQFF; CDR3nt: TGTGCCAGCAGTCCTCGAGCCGGAGATGAGCAGTTCTTC
j_gene: TRBJ1-2; abundance: -; v_gene: TRBV4-3; d_gene: -; CDR3aa: CASSQPGSGGYTF; CDR3nt: TGCGCCAGCAGCCAACCAGGGTCGGGTGGCTACACCTTC
j_gene: TRBJ1-1; abundance: -; v_gene: TRBV7-9; d_gene: TRBD1; CDR3aa: CASRSRGGDTEAFF; CDR3nt: TGTGCCAGCAGGTCAAGAGGGGGCGACACTGAAGCTTTCTTT
j_gene: TRBJ2-2; abundance: -; v_gene: TRBV4-3; d_gene: -; CDR3aa: CASSHPGERAGELFF; CDR3nt: TGCGCCAGCAGCCATCCGGGGGAGAGAGCCGGGGAGCTGTTTTTT
j_gene: TRBJ1-2; abundance: few; v_gene: TRBV28; d_gene: -; CDR3aa: CASSSGQSRPGYTF; CDR3nt: TGTGCCAGCAGCTCCGGACAGAGCCGTCCCGGCTACACCTTC
j_gene: TRBJ1-4; abundance: -; v_gene: TRBV10-3; d_gene: TRBD1; CDR3aa: CATRQGGEKLFF; CDR3nt: TGTGCCACCCGACAGGGGGGCGAAAAACTGTTTTTT
j_gene: TRBJ1-5; abundance: few; v_gene: TRBV2; d_gene: -; CDR3aa: CASSEPPLNQPQHF; CDR3nt: TGTGCCAGCAGTGAGCCTCCTCTAAATCAGCCCCAGCATTTT
j_gene: TRBJ1-5; abundance: -; v_gene: TRBV30; d_gene: -; CDR3aa: CAWSVRYSPVNQPQHF; CDR3nt: TGTGCCTGGAGTGTACGATACTCGCCCGTCAATCAGCCCCAGCATTTT
j_gene: TRBJ1-1; abundance: -; v_gene: TRBV7-2; d_gene: TRBD1; CDR3aa: CASSLVRTGSKEAFF; CDR3nt: TGTGCCAGCAGCTTAGTTAGGACAGGCTCGAAGGAAGCTTTCTTT
j_gene: TRBJ2-3; abundance: -; v_gene: TRBV2; d_gene: TRBD1; CDR3aa: CASSRPGQGQYF; CDR3nt: TGTGCCAGCAGTCGTCCGGGACAGGGGCAGTATTTT
j_gene: TRBJ2-7; abundance: few; v_gene: TRBV7-9; d_gene: TRBD2; CDR3aa: CAIGRAGKGHEQYF; CDR3nt: TGTGCCATCGGGAGGGCGGGGAAGGGTCACGAGCAGTACTTC